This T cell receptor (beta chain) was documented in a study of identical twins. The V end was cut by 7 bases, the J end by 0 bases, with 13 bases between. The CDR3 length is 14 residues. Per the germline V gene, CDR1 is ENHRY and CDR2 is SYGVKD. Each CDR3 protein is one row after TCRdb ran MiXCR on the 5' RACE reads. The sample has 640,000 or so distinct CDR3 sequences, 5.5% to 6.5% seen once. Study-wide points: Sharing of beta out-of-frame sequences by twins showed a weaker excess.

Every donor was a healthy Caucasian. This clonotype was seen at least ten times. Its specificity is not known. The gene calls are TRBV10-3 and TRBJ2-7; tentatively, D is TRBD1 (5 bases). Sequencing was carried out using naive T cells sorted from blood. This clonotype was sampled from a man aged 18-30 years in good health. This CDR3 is CAIKDSDGSYEQYF. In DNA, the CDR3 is TGTGCCATCAAAGACAGTGATGGCTCCTACGAGCAGTACTTC.